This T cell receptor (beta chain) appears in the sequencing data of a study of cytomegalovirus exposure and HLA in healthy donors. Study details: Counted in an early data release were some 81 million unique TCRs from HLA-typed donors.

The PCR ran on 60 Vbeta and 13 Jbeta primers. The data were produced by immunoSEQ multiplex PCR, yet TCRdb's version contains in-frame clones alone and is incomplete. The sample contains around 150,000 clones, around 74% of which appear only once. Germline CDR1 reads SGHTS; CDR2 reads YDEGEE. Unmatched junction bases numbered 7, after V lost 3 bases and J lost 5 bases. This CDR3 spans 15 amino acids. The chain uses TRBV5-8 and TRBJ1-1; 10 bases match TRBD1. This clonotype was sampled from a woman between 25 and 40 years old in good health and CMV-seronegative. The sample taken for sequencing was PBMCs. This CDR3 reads CASSSWPGQGTEAFF. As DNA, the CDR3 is TGTGCCAGCAGCTCCTGGCCGGGACAGGGGACTGAAGCTTTCTTT.